The 28 T cell receptor beta chains in this list originate from one sample, sequenced in a study of post-analysis software for immune sequencing data. cDNA libraries for TCR beta contained unique molecular identifiers. TCRdb ran MiXCR on the PCR reads and lists one entry per CDR3 protein. The data hold fewer than 850,000 distinct CDR3 sequences, with about 27% observed a single time. Findings and limits, study-wide: Comparison of patients with controls showed about 5 TRBV segments more frequent in patients, TRBV5-6, TRBV5-1 and TRBV20-1 among them.

No antigens are known for them. Sequenced: blood. Receptors were obtained from a girl between 5 and 17 years old with multiple sclerosis.

This clonotype was seen more than once but under ten times. The chain combines TRBV5-1 with TRBJ2-7; 12 bases line up with TRBD2. The germline CDR1 and CDR2 sequences are SGHRS and YFSETQ. V dropped 1 base and J dropped 2; count of bases not matched to a gene: 10. This CDR3 spans 18 amino acids. This CDR3 reads CASSLWGGTSGSTYEQYF. The CDR3 nucleotides read TGCGCCAGCAGCTTGTGGGGCGGGACTAGCGGGTCAACCTACGAGCAGTACTTC.

The chain has TRBV28 and TRBJ2-7; 8 positions agree with TRBD2. J lost 4 bases, V lost 10 bases, and 9 bases had no gene match. This CDR3 contains 13 residues. The V gene's germline CDR1 is MDHEN and CDR2 SYDVKM. The CDR3 sequence is CATSSGSLYEQYF. CDR3 nucleotides: TGTGCCACCTCAAGCGGGAGTCTATACGAGCAGTACTTC.

A note on this clonotype: It may be a read error: a sequence one base away is much more abundant. The chain links TRBV6-1 to TRBJ2-5; TRBD2 agrees at 10 bases. Germline V gene sequence: CDR1 MNHNS, CDR2 SASEGT. This CDR3 is built from 17 residues. The CDR3 sequence is CTSWAPGLASSGETQYF. DNA for the CDR3: TGTACCAGTTGGGCCCCGGGACTAGCGTCCTCCGGGGAGACCCAGTACTTC.

The V gene is TRBV20-1, the J gene TRBJ2-5; D possibly corresponds to TRBD2 (6 bases). The CDR3 has 13 amino acids. V shed 3 bases and J shed 4 bases, with 12 bases lying between them. Germline assignment: CDR1 DFQATT and CDR2 SNEGSKA (reference sequence). This CDR3 is CSARAAGRETQYF. CDR3 nucleotide sequence: TGCAGTGCTAGGGCGGCGGGGAGAGAGACCCAGTACTTC.

This clonotype has only a few counts. The CDR3 protein is CSGGGSGNHEQYF. As DNA, the CDR3 is TGCAGCGGTGGAGGTTCCGGGAACCACGAGCAGTACTTC. This chain connects TRBV29-1 to TRBJ2-7; possibly TRBD2 for D (5 bases). V was cut by 7 bases and J by 5 bases, with 18 bases left in between. CDR1 and CDR2 from the germline V gene are SQVTM and ANQGSEA. There are 13 residues in the CDR3.

V usage is TRBV6-5 and J usage is TRBJ1-4, with TRBD1 identical over 7 bases. This CDR3 has 16 amino acids. J lost 8 bases, V lost 2 bases, and 11 bases had no gene match. Germline assignment: CDR1 MNHEY and CDR2 SVGAGI. CDR3 in DNA: TGTGCCAGCAGTTACGGTTACGGGGACAGCGGCGAAAAACTGTTTTTT. It encodes CASSYGYGDSGEKLFF.

The V and J genes are TRBV28 and TRBJ2-1; TRBD1 matches at 7 bases. Trimming removed 7 bases from V and 12 bases from J; junction bases left unmatched: 6. This CDR3 has 11 amino acids. CDR1 and CDR2 from the germline V gene are MDHEN and SYDVKM. CDR3 loop: CASTHRGRQFF. The CDR3 DNA follows: TGTGCCAGCACCCACAGGGGACGGCAGTTCTTC.

This clonotype was detected ten times or more. The chain is built from TRBV10-3 and TRBJ2-5; 9 nucleotides align to TRBD2. The length of the CDR3 is 15 residues. V was clipped by 0 bases and J by 3 bases; unmatched bases: 2. The germline CDR1 and CDR2 sequences are ENHRY and SYGVKD. This CDR3 is CAISESIAGEETQYF. The CDR3 nucleotides read TGTGCCATCAGTGAGTCGATAGCGGGAGAAGAGACCCAGTACTTC.

This clonotype was seen just once. This chain uses TRBV5-5 with TRBJ2-1; D is possibly TRBD1 (6 bases). The CDR3 sequence is 15 residues long. Germline-derived CDR1 and CDR2 are SGHKS and YYEKEE (reference sequence). Trimming pared 0 bases from V and 12 bases from J, leaving 19 bases between. The CDR3 sequence is CASSLVYRVDNVQFF. For the CDR3, the DNA is TGTGCCAGCAGCTTGGTGTACAGGGTGGACAACGTGCAGTTCTTC.

The rearrangement uses TRBV28 and TRBJ2-1, with D hard to call. Germline CDR1 is MDHEN and CDR2 is SYDVKM. V shed 1 base and J shed 4 bases, with 5 bases lying between them. The CDR3 covers 13 residues. The CDR3 bases are TGTGCCAGCAGTTTATCGGATTACAATGAGCAGTTCTTC. Its translation: CASSLSDYNEQFF.

Note on this clonotype: The conserved phenylalanine or tryptophan is not found at the CDR3 terminus, so this likely reflects a read error. V and J are TRBV12-3 or TRBV12-4 and TRBJ2-3; no reliable D call. The CDR3 is 14 residues long. The V end was cut by 1 base, the J end by 2 bases, with 7 bases between. The CDR3 sequence: CASSLGVNTDTQYL. CDR3 DNA sequence: TGTGCCAGCAGTTTAGGGGTAAACACAGATACGCAGTATTTG.

The gene calls are TRBV5-8 and TRBJ2-7, with D unclear. Germline CDR1 SGHTS, CDR2 YDEGEE. There are 14 residues in the CDR3. V was clipped by 0 bases and J by 3 bases, with 10 bases between them. For the CDR3, the DNA is TGTGCCAGCAGCTTGGTGGGCAGAAACTACGAGCAGTACTTC. It specifies CASSLVGRNYEQYF.

This clonotype appeared a few times. The rearrangement joins TRBV5-1 to TRBJ2-5; 7 bases agree with TRBD2. V lost 1 base and J lost 11; bases outside the gene matches: 11. CDR3 length: 14 residues. Germline values: CDR1 SGHRS, CDR2 YFSETQ. CDR3 sequence reads: CASSLSGSGREQYF. The CDR3 nucleotides read TGCGCCAGCAGCTTGTCCGGGTCTGGGAGGGAGCAGTACTTC. The full variable domain, its missing parts supplied by reference TRBV5-1 and TRBJ2-5, is KAGVTQTPRYLIKTRGQQVTLSCSPISGHRSVSWYQQTPGQGLQFLFEYFSETQRNKGNFPGRFSGRQFSNSRSEMNVSTLELGDSALYLCASSLSGSGREQYFGPGTRLLVL.

The CDR3: CASSLSRQGFYGYTF. In nucleotides, the CDR3 is TGTGCCAGCAGTTTAAGCCGACAGGGATTCTATGGCTACACCTTC. The chain uses TRBV27 and TRBJ1-2, with TRBD1 matching over 7 bases. The length of the CDR3 is 15 residues. J was trimmed by 4 bases and V by 2 bases; bases with no gene match: 7. CDR1 and CDR2 from the germline V gene are MNHEY and SMNVEV (reference sequence).

About this clonotype: This likely came from a read error, as a far larger clone is one base away. The chain is built from TRBV7-2 and TRBJ2-7; D is unresolved. This CDR3 has 12 residues. V was cut by 2 bases and J by 3 bases, with 5 bases left in between. Per germline, CDR1 SGHTA and CDR2 FQGNSA. In DNA form, the CDR3 reads TGTGCCAGCAGCTTAAGTAACTACGAGCAGTACTTC. Translation: CASSLSNYEQYF.

CDR3: CSARVSSGGPDTQYF. As DNA, the CDR3 is TGCAGTGCTAGAGTCTCTAGCGGGGGGCCGGATACGCAGTATTTT. The chain employs TRBV20-1 and TRBJ2-3, with 11 bases identical to TRBD2. Germline lookup yields CDR1 DFQATT and CDR2 SNEGSKA (reference sequence). Trimming at V came to 1 base and at J to 6 bases, leaving 6 bases not matched to a gene. CDR3 length equals 15 residues.

This clonotype has a handful of counts. The chain has TRBV4-3 and TRBJ2-7, with D tentatively TRBD1 (5 bases). The ends were cut back, 0 bases at V and 5 bases at J, with 11 bases in the middle. The CDR3 consists of 14 residues. Looked up from germline, CDR1 is LGHNA and CDR2 is YSLEER. The CDR3 loop is CASSQEPGYHEQYF. DNA for the CDR3: TGCGCCAGCAGCCAAGAGCCAGGGTACCACGAGCAGTACTTC.

Points on this clonotype: The junction shows a germline mismatch at one end, possibly a read error. The chain recombines TRBV27 with TRBJ2-3; D unclear. This CDR3 contains 11 residues. The germline gives CDR1 MNHEY, CDR2 SMNVEV (reference sequence). This CDR3 reads CAGSATDTQYF. The CDR3 coding sequence is TGTGCCGGCAGTGCCACAGATACGCAGTATTTT.

This clonotype showed up just a few times. The chain couples TRBV2 to TRBJ2-7; the match to TRBD1 covers 7 bases. CDR1 and CDR2 (germline): SNHLY, FYNNEI. CDR3 length equals 15 residues. V gave up 5 bases and J gave up 0 bases; unmatched junction bases: 7. The CDR3 spells CASSRDRISSYEQYF. The CDR3 region has the DNA TGTGCCAGCAGTAGGGACAGAATTAGCTCCTACGAGCAGTACTTC.

The chain is built from TRBV7-9 and TRBJ2-7, with D unclear. The CDR3 runs 13 residues. Germline V gene sequence: CDR1 SEHNR, CDR2 FQNEAQ (reference sequence). The V and J ends lost 1 base and 2 bases respectively, with 6 bases between them. The CDR3 DNA reads TGTGCCAGCAGCTTAGAGGCAACCTACGAGCAGTACTTC. It yields the protein CASSLEATYEQYF.

The CDR3 sequence is CASSQPSKWTEAFF. In DNA, the CDR3 is TGTGCCAGCAGCCAACCGAGCAAGTGGACTGAAGCTTTCTTT. The J gene is TRBJ1-1, the V gene TRBV3-1; D call uncertain. Trimming removed 2 bases at V and 5 bases at J, with 12 bases between. CDR1 and CDR2 from the germline V gene are LGHDT and YNNKEL (reference sequence). The CDR3 loop spans 14 amino acids.

The gene calls are TRBV20-1 and TRBJ2-5; no definite D call. The CDR3 is 11 amino acids. Germline V gives CDR1 DFQATT, CDR2 SNEGSKA (reference sequence). Trimming shortened V by 3 bases and J by 4 bases, and 6 bases separated the two germline ends. The CDR3 coding sequence is TGCAGTGCTAGGATTACAGAGACCCAGTACTTC. Protein: CSARITETQYF.

There are many counts of this clonotype. The chain links TRBV6-2 or TRBV6-3 to TRBJ2-7; possible D gene TRBD1, 6 bases. Germline CDR1 is MNHEY and CDR2 is SVGEGT. Trimming left V 7 bases short and J 3 bases short, with 13 bases between. CDR3 length: 13 amino acids. The CDR3 spells CASTATGIYEQYF. The CDR3 coding sequence is TGTGCCAGCACCGCGACAGGCATCTACGAGCAGTACTTC.

This clonotype was counted only a few times. The chain recombines TRBV6-2 or TRBV6-3 with TRBJ2-7; D not resolved. The CDR3 length is 11 residues. Germline CDR1 reads MNHEY; CDR2 reads SVGEGT. The V and J ends lost 8 bases and 3 bases respectively, with 8 bases between them. The CDR3 reads CASADGYEQYF. As DNA, the CDR3 is TGTGCCAGCGCGGACGGCTACGAGCAGTACTTC.

This clonotype was seen repeatedly, ten times or more. The J gene is TRBJ2-5, the V gene TRBV12-3 or TRBV12-4; D is uncertain. There are 13 residues in the CDR3. Trimming removed 3 bases from V and 2 bases from J, with 7 bases in between. CDR3 sequence reads: CASSFVGQETQYF. In DNA form, the CDR3 reads TGTGCCAGCAGTTTCGTGGGGCAAGAGACCCAGTACTTC.

This clonotype appeared a few times. The chain uses TRBV5-6 and TRBJ1-2; D is uncertain. V was pared by 7 bases and J by 5 bases, with 12 bases between. This CDR3 is built from 12 residues. Germline values: CDR1 SGHDT, CDR2 YYEEEE. Written as DNA, the CDR3 is TGTGCCAGCGGACTAAACGTATATGGCTACACCTTC. Translation: CASGLNVYGYTF.

This clonotype has only a few counts. The chain has TRBV13 and TRBJ2-7; no clear D. Germline CDR1 PRHDT, CDR2 FYEKMQ (reference sequence). Trimming left V 1 base short and J 5 bases short, with 9 bases between. This CDR3 is built from 13 residues. CDR3 sequence reads: CASSLEASHEQYF. CDR3 nucleotides: TGTGCCAGCAGCTTAGAGGCCAGCCACGAGCAGTACTTC.

This chain uses TRBV7-2 with TRBJ2-7, with 8 bases fitting TRBD2. Germline V gene sequence: CDR1 SGHTA, CDR2 FQGNSA. The trim removed 4 bases at V and 4 bases at J, leaving 9 bases unmatched. The CDR3 is made up of 15 amino acids. CDR3 residues: CASSWWREDLYEQYF. CDR3 nucleotide sequence: TGTGCCAGCAGCTGGTGGCGGGAGGACCTATACGAGCAGTACTTC.